This paragraph covers one T cell receptor (beta chain) sequence. The data were produced by immunoSEQ multiplex PCR, yet TCRdb's version contains in-frame clones alone and is incomplete. The table includes about 230,000 clones, approximately 82% detected once. The data originate from a study of blood T cell repertoires in COVID-19. CDR3 length: 16 residues. Germline V CDR1 and CDR2: MGHRA, YSYEKL. The junction had 6 bases not matched to a gene; V was cut back by 4 bases and J by 0 bases. The specimen sequenced was peripheral blood. This TCR was recovered from a man older than 75 with acute or convalescent COVID-19. V is TRBV4-1 and J is TRBJ1-3, with 7 nucleotides matching TRBD1. CDR3 sequence reads: CASSLVDRFSGNTIYF. DNA for the CDR3: TGCGCCAGCAGCCTAGTGGACAGGTTCTCTGGAAACACCATATATTTT.